This record covers a single T cell receptor beta chain. The data were taken from a study of Graves' ophthalmopathy and Graves' hyperthyroidism. Scientists amplified the TCR beta CDR3 regions from RNA transcripts. HTBI primers were employed in first-round RT-PCR, then a second-round multiplex PCR followed. TCRdb used MiXCR to reprocess the multiplex PCR reads, holding one entry per CDR3 protein. This sample carries hundreds of thousands of distinct CDR3 sequences, around 40% of them seen once, and the ten largest clones take 40% to 55%. The sample comprised peripheral blood. This sequence was found in an adult man with Graves' ophthalmopathy.

In DNA, the CDR3 is TGTGCCAGCAGTGATAGTGCCACACAAGGGAGATCGGGGGAGCTGTTTTTT. Protein product: CASSDSATQGRSGELFF. J is TRBJ2-2 and V is TRBV25-1, with a weak D call TRBD2 (5 bases). The CDR3 extends over 17 amino acids. V gave up 3 bases and J gave up 8 bases, with 22 bases separating them. The germline V gene encodes CDR1 MGHDK and CDR2 SYGVNS.